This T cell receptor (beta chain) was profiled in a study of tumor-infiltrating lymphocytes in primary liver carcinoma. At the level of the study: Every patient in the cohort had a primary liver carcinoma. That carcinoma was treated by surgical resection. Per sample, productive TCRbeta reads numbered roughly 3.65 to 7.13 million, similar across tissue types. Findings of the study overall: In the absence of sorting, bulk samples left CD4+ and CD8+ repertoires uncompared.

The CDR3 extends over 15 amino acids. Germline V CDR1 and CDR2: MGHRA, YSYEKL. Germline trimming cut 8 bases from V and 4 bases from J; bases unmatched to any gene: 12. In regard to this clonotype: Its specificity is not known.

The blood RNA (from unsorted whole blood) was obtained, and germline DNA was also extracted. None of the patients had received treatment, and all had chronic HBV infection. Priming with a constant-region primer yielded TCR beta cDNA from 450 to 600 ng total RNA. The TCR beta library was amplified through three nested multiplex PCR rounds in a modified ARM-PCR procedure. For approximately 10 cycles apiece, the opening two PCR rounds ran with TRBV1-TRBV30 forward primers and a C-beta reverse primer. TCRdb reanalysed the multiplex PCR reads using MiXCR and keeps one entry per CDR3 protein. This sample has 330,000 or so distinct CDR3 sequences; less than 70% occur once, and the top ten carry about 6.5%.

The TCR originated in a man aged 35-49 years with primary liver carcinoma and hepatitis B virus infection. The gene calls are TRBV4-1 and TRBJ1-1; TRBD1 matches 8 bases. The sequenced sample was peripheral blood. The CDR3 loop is CASGTYYRGSTEAFF. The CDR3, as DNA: TGCGCCAGCGGTACCTACTACAGGGGGAGCACTGAAGCTTTCTTT.